The clone carrying this TCR beta chain was seen more than once but under ten times. This sample stems from a study of blood T cell repertoires in COVID-19. For the study at large: Material from acute and convalescent COVID-19 was sourced from the United States, Italy and Spain. PBMCs, B-cell-depleted T cells, or T cells provided the cDNA or gDNA that made up the material.

How the authors handled the data: Nucleated cell counts were estimated from reference gene primer amplification. Sequenced by immunoSEQ multiplex PCR; TCRdb stores in-frame clones only, minus some. The V and J calls and clone size were taken over from that table, and D and trimming were inferred from the DNA. The sample has tens of thousands of clones; 76% are singletons. This TCR was recovered from a woman at least 80 years old with acute or convalescent COVID-19. The sequenced sample consisted of peripheral blood.

The CDR3 sequence: CASSLVSGGNQPQHF. CDR3 DNA sequence: TGTGCCAGCAGCTTGGTGTCCGGGGGCAATCAGCCCCAGCATTTT. This rearrangement joins TRBV11-2 to TRBJ1-5; D is unresolved. V lost 3 bases, J lost 2 bases, and 11 bases lay in between. Germline CDR1 is SGHAT and CDR2 is FQNNGV. The CDR3 is made up of 15 amino acids. Full variable domain (outside the CDR3, taken from reference TRBV11-2 and TRBJ1-5): EAGVAQSPRYKIIEKRQSVAFWCNPISGHATLYWYQQILGQGPKLLIQFQNNGVVDDSQLPKDRFSAERLKGVDSTLKIQPAKLEDSAVYLCASSLVSGGNQPQHFGDGTRLSIL.